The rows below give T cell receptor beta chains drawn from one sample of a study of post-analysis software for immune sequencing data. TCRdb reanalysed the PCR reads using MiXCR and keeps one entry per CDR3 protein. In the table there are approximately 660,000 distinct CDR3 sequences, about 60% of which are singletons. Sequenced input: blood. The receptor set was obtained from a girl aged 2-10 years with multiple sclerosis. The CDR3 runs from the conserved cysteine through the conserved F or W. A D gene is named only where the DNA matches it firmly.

cdr3_nt: TGTGCCAGCAGCTTAGGCGAGAGCAGACATGGCTACACCTTC; cdr3_aa: CASSLGESRHGYTF; v_call: TRBV13; j_call: TRBJ1-2; d_call: .
cdr3_nt: TGTGCCTGGAGTGTACGAGGCGTAGAGACCCAGTACTTC; cdr3_aa: CAWSVRGVETQYF; v_call: TRBV30; j_call: TRBJ2-5; d_call: .
cdr3_nt: TGTGCCAGCAGCCCTACTAGCGGCTTCCAAGAGACCCAGTACTTC; cdr3_aa: CASSPTSGFQETQYF; v_call: TRBV7-3; j_call: TRBJ2-5; d_call: TRBD2
cdr3_nt: TGTGCCAGCAGTGAAAGGGTCGGGGAGCAAGAGACCCAGTACTTC; cdr3_aa: CASSERVGEQETQYF; v_call: TRBV6-4; j_call: TRBJ2-5; d_call: .
cdr3_nt: TGCGCCAGCAATTTCGCGGCAGAAGAGACCCAGTACTTC; cdr3_aa: CASNFAAEETQYF; v_call: TRBV5-1; j_call: TRBJ2-5; d_call: .
cdr3_nt: TGTGCCAGCACCCTTATCCAGGGGGCCCATGAGCAGTTCTTC; cdr3_aa: CASTLIQGAHEQFF; v_call: TRBV11-2; j_call: TRBJ2-1; d_call: TRBD1
cdr3_nt: TGTGCCAGCAGTTTTCCAGGGGCTAATGAGCAGTTCTTC; cdr3_aa: CASSFPGANEQFF; v_call: TRBV27; j_call: TRBJ2-1; d_call: .
cdr3_nt: TGTGCTAGTGGTTTGTCCCAAGAGACCCAGTACTTC; cdr3_aa: CASGLSQETQYF; v_call: TRBV12-5; j_call: TRBJ2-5; d_call: .
cdr3_nt: TGTGCCATCAGTGAGTCGGCAGGTTGGCGTAATGAAGCTTTCTTT; cdr3_aa: CAISESAGWRNEAFF; v_call: TRBV10-3; j_call: TRBJ1-1; d_call: .
cdr3_nt: TGTGCCAGCAGCCCCCTTAAGACTGGCTACAATGAGCAGTTCTTC; cdr3_aa: CASSPLKTGYNEQFF; v_call: TRBV6-2/TRBV6-3; j_call: TRBJ2-1; d_call: .